This section outlines one TCR beta chain sequence together with its context. The clone's antigen remains unknown. The input lacks base qualities; no much larger clone sits a single base away. V loses 2 bases at its end and J loses 3 bases; junction bases beyond the gene matches: 7. Its CDR3 holds 15 amino acids, cysteine through phenylalanine. Just CDR3 DNA is preserved here, 45 bases in frame from base 1. The germline V gene (reference sequence) yields SGHKS for CDR1 and YYEKEE for CDR2. These data come from a study of vaccination effects on CD4 cells after COVID-19 (dated 2022 in TCRdb). Looking at the study overall: Each participant got two doses of an mRNA SARS-CoV-2 vaccine, either BNT162b2 or mRNA-1273. In both COVID-19 convalescent patients and infection-naive vaccine recipients, the study compared SARS-CoV-2 spike-specific CD4+ TCR repertoires from before mRNA vaccination with those from after it. Altogether, nine to ten COVID-19 convalescent patients and a handful of SARS-CoV-2-naive healthy vaccine recipients made up the full study. In the study, cultures from other donors were sequenced using the Oncomine TCR Beta short-read assay on an Illumina iSeq 100.

Overall study outcomes, separate from this receptor: Only a small number of convalescent patients were included, and no early post-infection timepoints were available, which limited the study. Both infection-induced and vaccine-induced clones contracted markedly at late post-vaccination timepoints, which is consistent with waning T cell responses. Among healthy vaccine recipients, nearly all vaccine-induced clones were SARS-CoV-2 mono-reactive, and just 1 of 255 was cross-reactive with common cold coronaviruses.

In the ViraFEST assay, PBMC were stimulated with viral peptide pools, and antigen-specific CD4+ T cell clonotypes were then identified by expansion using TCR sequencing. After about 9 days of culture, CD4+ T cells were isolated with the EasySep CD4+ T cell isolation kit. Negative nucleocapsid antibody results before and after vaccination confirmed that the healthy vaccine recipients had no prior SARS-CoV-2 infection. Some 2 million PBMC per well were cultured in IMDM with roughly 5% human AB serum, 10 IU/ml IL-2 and gentamicin, plus 10 ug/ml peptides. Half of the culture medium was replaced with fresh IL-2-containing medium on days 3 and 7. Unless otherwise noted, each peptide stimulation condition was cultured in triplicate wells. Using Ficoll-Paque Plus gradient centrifugation, PBMC were separated from whole blood and then either used fresh or cryopreserved at -140C. The overlapping peptide pools covered the spike proteins of SARS-CoV-2 as well as those of the common cold coronaviruses HCoV-NL63, HCoV-OC43 and HCoV-229E. Genomic DNA was extracted from cultured CD4+ T cells with the QIAamp micro DNA kit.

The protocol used for the library was the immunoSEQ multiplex PCR assay. TCR beta CDR3 sequencing was performed on DNA from the cultured, isolated CD4+ T cells. As for how the authors treated the data: The analysis removed non-productive TCR sequences, trimmed reads to the CDR3 region, and retained only CDR3s that were 7 or more amino acids long. The MANAFEST web app was used to pick out antigen-specific clonotypes by comparing their expansion in peptide wells with that in reference cultures. To count as positive, a clone had to show expansion at FDR<0.05 compared with the reference and with all other wells, an odds ratio above 5, and a frequency above 0.1% in two replicate wells. A clonotype was defined as cross-reactive if the clonotype was significantly expanded both in SARS-CoV-2 spike wells and in at least one common cold coronavirus spike condition. CDR3 similarity was assessed by Levenshtein distance using the stringdist R package, and unrooted trees were constructed with ape in R 3.6.1. Here the immuneACCESS table is served through TCRdb, limited to in-frame sequences with V and J called. Missing clones are a known gap in these copies; in checked studies unresolved V genes cover under half, and the rest lacks a known reason. From that table come the V and J calls and clone size; the DNA was used to work out D and trimming. The table for this sample lists around 25,000 clones; 72% of them were counted only once. More than 9% of the sample is held by the ten biggest clonotypes.

The sample consisted of CD4+ T cells from PBMCs cultured with SARS-CoV-2 spike peptides, taken before COVID-19 vaccination. The sample's cell subset or site label is to be understood as: SARS-CoV-2 spike overlapping peptide pool stimulation. This TCR came from a human donor who received a COVID-19 vaccine. The rearrangement joined TRBV5-5 to TRBJ2-7; 8 bases in the middle match TRBD1. The sequence in DNA is TGTGCCAGCAGCTTCTCAACAGGGGGTAGCTACGAGCAGTACTTC. This encodes CASSFSTGGSYEQYF.